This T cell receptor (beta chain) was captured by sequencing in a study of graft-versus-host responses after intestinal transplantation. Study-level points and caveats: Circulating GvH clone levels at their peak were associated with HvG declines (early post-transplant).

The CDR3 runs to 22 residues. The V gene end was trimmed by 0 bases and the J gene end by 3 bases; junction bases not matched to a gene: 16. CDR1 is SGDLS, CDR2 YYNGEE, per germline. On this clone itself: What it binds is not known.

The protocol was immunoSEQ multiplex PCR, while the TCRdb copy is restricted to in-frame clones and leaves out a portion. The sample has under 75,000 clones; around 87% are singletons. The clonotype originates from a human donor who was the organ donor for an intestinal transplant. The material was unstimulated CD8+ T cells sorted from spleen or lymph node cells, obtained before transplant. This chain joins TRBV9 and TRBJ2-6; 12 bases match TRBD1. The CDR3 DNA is TGTGCCAGCAGCGTAGCTGAGGGAAGGAGGGACAGGGGGCAAAATGGGGCCAACGTCCTGACTTTC. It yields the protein CASSVAEGRRDRGQNGANVLTF.